This T cell receptor (beta chain) appears in the sequencing data of a study of OX40 agonist ivuxolimab in advanced cancers. Study observations and caveats: Expanded clones were, on average, more numerous in CD8+ T cells than in CD4+. Undetermined was the antigen specificity of the expanded peripheral T cells. Clonal expansion by week 6 occurred in CD4+ and CD8+ blood T cells (at 0.1 to 3.0 mg/kg).

Details on this clone: Antigen: not known.

Sequenced by immunoSEQ multiplex PCR; TCRdb stores in-frame clones only, minus some. The table has tens of thousands of clones, approximately 80% seen once. This CDR3 has 13 amino acids. Germline assignment: CDR1 SQVTM and CDR2 ANQGSEA. The ends were cut back, 4 bases at V and 2 bases at J, with 12 bases in the middle. This TCR came from an adult with an advanced solid tumor such as melanoma, head and neck, liver or kidney cancer. The specimen comprised CD4+ or CD8+ T cells sorted from blood, sampled in a trial of the OX40 agonist ivuxolimab. The chain uses TRBV29-1 and TRBJ2-7; TRBD2 might be the D (5 bases). CDR3 in amino acids: CSVAGDGTYEQYF. For the CDR3, the DNA is TGCAGCGTTGCAGGAGACGGGACCTACGAGCAGTACTTC.